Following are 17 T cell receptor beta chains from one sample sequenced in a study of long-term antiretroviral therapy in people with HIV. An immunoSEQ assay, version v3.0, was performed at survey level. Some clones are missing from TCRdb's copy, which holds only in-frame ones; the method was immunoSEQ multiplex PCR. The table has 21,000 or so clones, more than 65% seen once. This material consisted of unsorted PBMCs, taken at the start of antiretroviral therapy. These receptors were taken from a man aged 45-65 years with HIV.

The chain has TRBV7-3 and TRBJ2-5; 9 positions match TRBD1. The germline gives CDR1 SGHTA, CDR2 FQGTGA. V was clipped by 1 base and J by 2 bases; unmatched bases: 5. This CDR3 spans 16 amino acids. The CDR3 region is CASSLIWDREQETQYF. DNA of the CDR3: TGTGCCAGCAGCTTAATTTGGGACAGGGAACAAGAGACCCAGTACTTC.

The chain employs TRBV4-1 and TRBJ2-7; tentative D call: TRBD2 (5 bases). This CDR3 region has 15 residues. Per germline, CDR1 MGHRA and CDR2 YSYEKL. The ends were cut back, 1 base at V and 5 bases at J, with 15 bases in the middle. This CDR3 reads CASSQGSGNGHEQYF. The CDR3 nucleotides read TGCGCCAGCAGCCAAGGATCGGGGAATGGTCACGAGCAGTACTTC.

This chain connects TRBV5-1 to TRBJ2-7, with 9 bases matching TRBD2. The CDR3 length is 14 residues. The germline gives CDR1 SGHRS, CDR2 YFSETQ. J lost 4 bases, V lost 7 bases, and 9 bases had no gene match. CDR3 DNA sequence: TGCGCCAGCTGCAGAAGTAGCGGGAGTTACGAGCAGTACTTC. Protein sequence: CASCRSSGSYEQYF. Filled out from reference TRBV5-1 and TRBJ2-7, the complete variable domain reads KAGVTQTPRYLIKTRGQQVTLSCSPISGHRSVSWYQQTPGQGLQFLFEYFSETQRNKGNFPGRFSGRQFSNSRSEMNVSTLELGDSALYLCASCRSSGSYEQYFGPGTRLTVT.

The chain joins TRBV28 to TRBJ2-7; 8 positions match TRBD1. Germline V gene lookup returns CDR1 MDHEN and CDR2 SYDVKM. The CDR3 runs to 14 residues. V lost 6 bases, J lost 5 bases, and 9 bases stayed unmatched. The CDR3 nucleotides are TGTGCCAGCAGAACGGACAGGGTAAGCCACGAGCAGTACTTC. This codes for CASRTDRVSHEQYF.

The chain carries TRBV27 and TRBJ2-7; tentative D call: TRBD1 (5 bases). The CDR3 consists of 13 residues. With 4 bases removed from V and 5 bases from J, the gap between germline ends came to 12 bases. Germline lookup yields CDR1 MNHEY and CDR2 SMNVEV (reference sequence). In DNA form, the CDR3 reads TGTGCCAGCAGTTCAGGGTTTCCTCACGAGCAGTACTTC. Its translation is CASSSGFPHEQYF.

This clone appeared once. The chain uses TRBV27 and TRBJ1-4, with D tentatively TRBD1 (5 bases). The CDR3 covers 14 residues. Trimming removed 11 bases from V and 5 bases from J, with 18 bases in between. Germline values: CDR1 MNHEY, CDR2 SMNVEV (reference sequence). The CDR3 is CASRGPGLNEKLFF. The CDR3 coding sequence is TGTGCCTCTCGGGGACCAGGCTTAAATGAAAAACTGTTTTTT.

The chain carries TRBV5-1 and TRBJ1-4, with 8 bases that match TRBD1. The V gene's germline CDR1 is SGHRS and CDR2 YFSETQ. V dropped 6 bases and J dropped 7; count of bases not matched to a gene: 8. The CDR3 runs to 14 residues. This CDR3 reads CASNFGTGPEKLFF. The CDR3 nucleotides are TGCGCCAGCAACTTCGGGACAGGCCCTGAAAAACTGTTTTTT.

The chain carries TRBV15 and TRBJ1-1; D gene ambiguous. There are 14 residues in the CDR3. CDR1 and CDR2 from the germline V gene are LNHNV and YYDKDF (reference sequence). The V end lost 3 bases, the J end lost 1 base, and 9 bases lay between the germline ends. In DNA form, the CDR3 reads TGTGCCACCAGCAGTCTCATGGGGAACACTGAAGCTTTCTTT. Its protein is CATSSLMGNTEAFF.

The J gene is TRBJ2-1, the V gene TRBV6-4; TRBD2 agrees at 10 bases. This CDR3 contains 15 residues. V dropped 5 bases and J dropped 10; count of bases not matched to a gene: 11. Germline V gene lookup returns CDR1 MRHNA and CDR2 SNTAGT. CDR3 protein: CASSQTGTSVGEQFF. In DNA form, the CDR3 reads TGTGCCAGCAGTCAAACCGGGACTAGCGTTGGGGAGCAGTTCTTC.

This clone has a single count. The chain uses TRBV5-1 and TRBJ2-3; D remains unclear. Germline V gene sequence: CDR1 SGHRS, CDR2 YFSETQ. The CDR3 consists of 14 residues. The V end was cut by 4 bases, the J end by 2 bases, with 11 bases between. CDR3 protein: CASSLPLSTDTQYF. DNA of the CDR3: TGCGCCAGCAGCCTGCCTCTATCCACAGATACGCAGTATTTT.

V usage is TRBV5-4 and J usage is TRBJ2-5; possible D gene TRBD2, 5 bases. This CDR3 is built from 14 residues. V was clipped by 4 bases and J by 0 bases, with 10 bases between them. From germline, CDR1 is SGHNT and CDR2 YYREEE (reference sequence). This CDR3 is CASSRKRDQETQYF. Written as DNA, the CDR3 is TGTGCCAGCAGCCGCAAGAGGGACCAAGAGACCCAGTACTTC.

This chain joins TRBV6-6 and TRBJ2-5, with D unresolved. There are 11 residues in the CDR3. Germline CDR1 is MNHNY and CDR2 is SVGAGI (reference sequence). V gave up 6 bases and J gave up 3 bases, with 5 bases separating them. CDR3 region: CASSQKETQYF. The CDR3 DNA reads TGTGCCAGCAGCCAAAAAGAGACCCAGTACTTC.

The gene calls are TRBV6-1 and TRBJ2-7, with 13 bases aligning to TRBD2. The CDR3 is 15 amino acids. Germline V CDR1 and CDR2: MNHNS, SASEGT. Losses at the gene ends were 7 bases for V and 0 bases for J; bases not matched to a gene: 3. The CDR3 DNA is TGTGCCAGCATCCGGACTAGCGGGAGCTCCTACGAGCAGTACTTC. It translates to CASIRTSGSSYEQYF.

CDR3 sequence reads: CASSAGTAGGNTEAFF. DNA of the CDR3: TGTGCCAGTAGTGCTGGGACAGCCGGAGGGAACACTGAAGCTTTCTTT. This rearrangement joins TRBV19 to TRBJ1-1; 7 nucleotides line up with TRBD1. Germline V gene lookup returns CDR1 LNHDA and CDR2 SQIVND (reference sequence). This CDR3 has 16 amino acids. The junction had 10 bases not matched to a gene; V was cut back by 5 bases and J by 1 base.

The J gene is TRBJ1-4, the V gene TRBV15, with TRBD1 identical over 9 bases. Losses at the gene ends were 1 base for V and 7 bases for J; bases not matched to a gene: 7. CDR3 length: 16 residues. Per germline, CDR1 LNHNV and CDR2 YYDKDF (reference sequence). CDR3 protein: CATSRGQTGGREKLFF. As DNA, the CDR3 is TGTGCCACCAGCAGAGGGCAGACAGGGGGGCGTGAAAAACTGTTTTTT.

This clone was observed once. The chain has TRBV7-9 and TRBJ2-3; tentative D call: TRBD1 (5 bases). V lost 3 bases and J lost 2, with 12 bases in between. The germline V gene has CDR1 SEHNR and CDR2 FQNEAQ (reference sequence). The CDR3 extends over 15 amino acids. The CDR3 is CASSFPQGNTDTQYF. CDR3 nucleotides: TGTGCCAGCAGCTTTCCGCAGGGCAACACAGATACGCAGTATTTT.

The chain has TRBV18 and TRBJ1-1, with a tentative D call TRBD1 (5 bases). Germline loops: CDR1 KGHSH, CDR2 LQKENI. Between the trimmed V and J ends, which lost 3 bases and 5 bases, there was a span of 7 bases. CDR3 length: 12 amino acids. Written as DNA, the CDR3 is TGTGCCAGCTCACCCAGGGTTACTGAAGCTTTCTTT. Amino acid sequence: CASSPRVTEAFF.